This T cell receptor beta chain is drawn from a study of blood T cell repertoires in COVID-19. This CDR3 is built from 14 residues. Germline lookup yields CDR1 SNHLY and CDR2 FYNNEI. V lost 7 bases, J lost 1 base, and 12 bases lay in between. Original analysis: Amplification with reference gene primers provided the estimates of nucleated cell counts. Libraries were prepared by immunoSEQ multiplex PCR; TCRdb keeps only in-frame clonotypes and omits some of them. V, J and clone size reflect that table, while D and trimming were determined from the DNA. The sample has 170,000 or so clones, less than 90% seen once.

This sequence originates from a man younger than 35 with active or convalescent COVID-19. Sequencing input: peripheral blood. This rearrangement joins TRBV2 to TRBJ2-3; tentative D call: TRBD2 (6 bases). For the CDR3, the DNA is TGTGCCAGCAAAGGAGGGGCAGGCACAGATACGCAGTATTTT. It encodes CASKGGAGTDTQYF.